The 2 T cell receptor beta chains below all came from one sample that was sequenced in a study of shared clonotypes between healthy human individuals (dated by TCRdb to 2020 to 2021). Library method: the immunoSEQ multiplex PCR assay. TCRdb retrieved this table from immuneACCESS and kept in-frame rearrangements only. Not all clones are present; in checked studies, unresolved V genes account for under half, and no reason is known for the remainder. This sample lists over a million clones; about 75% were detected once. The top ten clonotypes cover approximately 1.5% of the sample. Sequenced sample: memory CD4+ T cells sorted from blood. This specimen's cell subset or site label, interpreted: CD45RA-negative fraction. These receptor sequences come from a man between 18 and 29 years old in good health.

The chain employs TRBV5-1 and TRBJ2-3; a weak D match, TRBD2 (6 bases). This CDR3 is built from 14 residues. Trimming shortened V by 5 bases and J by 3 bases, and 13 bases separated the two germline ends. The germline V gene encodes CDR1 SGHRS and CDR2 YFSETQ. The CDR3 bases are TGCGCCAGCAGACCGGGGGTTACGACAGATACGCAGTATTTT. Amino acid sequence: CASRPGVTTDTQYF.

The rearrangement joins TRBV5-1 to TRBJ2-7, with 11 bases identical to TRBD2. CDR3 length: 16 amino acids. Germline CDR1 reads SGHRS; CDR2 reads YFSETQ. The V segment lost 4 bases and the J segment 3 bases; nucleotides outside the gene matches: 9. The CDR3 is CASSPRTSGFNYEQYF. The CDR3 DNA is TGCGCCAGCAGCCCCAGGACTAGCGGGTTTAACTACGAGCAGTACTTC.